These T cell receptor beta chains were read from a single sample in a study of post-analysis software for immune sequencing data. One entry per CDR3 protein, called by TCRdb with MiXCR from the PCR reads. The sample has roughly 800,000 distinct CDR3 sequences; approximately 57% are singletons. Sequencing was carried out using blood. Every receptor here comes from a girl between 10 and 17 years old with multiple sclerosis. CDR3s include the opening cysteine and the closing phenylalanine or tryptophan. The D gene is left open where the match is weak. The size entry is marked missing in some rows and otherwise reads once, few, many or a size class.

CDR3 DNA: TGTGCCAGCAGCCGCCGTGGAGGGTCTGACAATGAGCAGTTCTTC
CDR3 protein: CASSRRGGSDNEQFF
clone size: .
V gene: TRBV11-2
D gene: .
J gene: TRBJ2-1

CDR3 DNA: TGTGCCAGCAAGTTAGCGGGGGACGCAGATACGCAGTATTTT
CDR3 protein: CASKLAGDADTQYF
clone size: once
V gene: TRBV12-3/TRBV12-4
D gene: TRBD2
J gene: TRBJ2-3

CDR3 DNA: TGTGCCAGCAGCTTCGGACTAGCGGATAGCACAGATACGCAGTATTTT
CDR3 protein: CASSFGLADSTDTQYF
clone size: .
V gene: TRBV5-6
D gene: TRBD2
J gene: TRBJ2-3

CDR3 DNA: TGTGCCAGCAGTTACCAGGGTGGGGGGGCCAACGTCCGGACTTTC
CDR3 protein: CASSYQGGGANVRTF
clone size: .
V gene: TRBV6-6
D gene: .
J gene: TRBJ2-6

CDR3 DNA: TGCAGCGTTGGGGGGGGGCAAGGGTTCACAGATACGCAGTATTTT
CDR3 protein: CSVGGGQGFTDTQYF
clone size: .
V gene: TRBV29-1
D gene: .
J gene: TRBJ2-3

CDR3 DNA: TGTGCCAGCAGTTTATACAGGGAAGCTTTCTTT
CDR3 protein: CASSLYREAFF
clone size: .
V gene: TRBV12-3/TRBV12-4
D gene: .
J gene: TRBJ1-1

CDR3 DNA: TGTGCCATCACGGAAGGGGGGAACACTGAAGCTTTCTTT
CDR3 protein: CAITEGGNTEAFF
clone size: .
V gene: TRBV10-3
D gene: .
J gene: TRBJ1-1

CDR3 DNA: TGTGCCAGCAGCTTGTACCGTTCAGGGGGCATCTATGGCTACACCTTC
CDR3 protein: CASSLYRSGGIYGYTF
clone size: .
V gene: TRBV5-6
D gene: TRBD1
J gene: TRBJ1-2

CDR3 DNA: TGCAGCGTTGAGTGGGACAGGGGTAACGAGCAGTACTTC
CDR3 protein: CSVEWDRGNEQYF
clone size: few
V gene: TRBV29-1
D gene: TRBD1
J gene: TRBJ2-7

CDR3 DNA: TGTGCCAGCAGCCACCCCGGACTAGCGGCCAGCTCTGGGGCCAACGTCCTGACTTTC
CDR3 protein: CASSHPGLAASSGANVLTF
clone size: few
V gene: TRBV6-1
D gene: TRBD2
J gene: TRBJ2-6

CDR3 DNA: TGTGCCAGCAGTGAGAATCTAGCGGGATCCTACAATGAGCAGTTCTTC
CDR3 protein: CASSENLAGSYNEQFF
clone size: .
V gene: TRBV6-1
D gene: TRBD2
J gene: TRBJ2-1

CDR3 DNA: TGTGCCAGCTCAACAACCGGGGGTGCGGAGACCCAGTACTTC
CDR3 protein: CASSTTGGAETQYF
clone size: few
V gene: TRBV18
D gene: .
J gene: TRBJ2-5

CDR3 DNA: TGTGCCAGCAGCTGGGACAGGGCCGGCCCCCTAACCTACGAGCAGTACTTC
CDR3 protein: CASSWDRAGPLTYEQYF
clone size: .
V gene: TRBV5-5
D gene: TRBD1
J gene: TRBJ2-7

CDR3 DNA: TGTGCCAGCAGGTCCGGGACAGGGGGCTGGGAGCAGTACTTC
CDR3 protein: CASRSGTGGWEQYF
clone size: few
V gene: TRBV6-5
D gene: TRBD1
J gene: TRBJ2-7

CDR3 DNA: TGCAGTGCTAGGAGACAGTTGGTCGCAGATACGCAGTATTTT
CDR3 protein: CSARRQLVADTQYF
clone size: .
V gene: TRBV20-1
D gene: .
J gene: TRBJ2-3

CDR3 DNA: TGTGCCAGCAGCTGGGATCAGGGGGTTGCTGGGGCCAACGTCCTGACTTTC
CDR3 protein: CASSWDQGVAGANVLTF
clone size: .
V gene: TRBV5-6
D gene: TRBD1
J gene: TRBJ2-6

CDR3 DNA: TGTGCCAGCAGTGACCACGAATACGGCTATGGCTACACCTTC
CDR3 protein: CASSDHEYGYGYTF
clone size: few
V gene: TRBV27
D gene: .
J gene: TRBJ1-2

CDR3 DNA: TGTGCCTCTGGACAGGGGTACACTGAAGCTTTCTTT
CDR3 protein: CASGQGYTEAFF
clone size: .
V gene: TRBV10-3
D gene: TRBD1
J gene: TRBJ1-1

CDR3 DNA: TGCGCCAGCAGGGAGATTATTGGCCAAGAGACCCAGTACTTC
CDR3 protein: CASREIIGQETQYF
clone size: .
V gene: TRBV10-2
D gene: .
J gene: TRBJ2-5

CDR3 DNA: TGTGCCAGCAGTCCCTTACAGGGGGCTGGCGAGCAGTACTTC
CDR3 protein: CASSPLQGAGEQYF
clone size: .
V gene: TRBV12-3/TRBV12-4
D gene: TRBD1
J gene: TRBJ2-7

CDR3 DNA: TGTGCCAGCAGCTTTACAGGGGTTGGAGAGACCCAGTACTTC
CDR3 protein: CASSFTGVGETQYF
clone size: few
V gene: TRBV7-8
D gene: TRBD1
J gene: TRBJ2-5

CDR3 DNA: TGTGCCAGCAGCCAACACTCCATAACCCGGGACAGGGGTACCTACGAGCAGTACTTC
CDR3 protein: CASSQHSITRDRGTYEQYF
clone size: once
V gene: TRBV5-5
D gene: TRBD1
J gene: TRBJ2-7

CDR3 DNA: TGTGCCAGCTCACCCCGGGGACAGGGGCGGAACATTCAGTACTTC
CDR3 protein: CASSPRGQGRNIQYF
clone size: .
V gene: TRBV18
D gene: TRBD1
J gene: TRBJ2-4

CDR3 DNA: TGCAGAGCTATTGATAGCGGGGGGAAGCAGTTCTTC
CDR3 protein: CRAIDSGGKQFF
clone size: few
V gene: TRBV20-1
D gene: TRBD2
J gene: TRBJ2-1

CDR3 DNA: TGCAGCGTTGGTCCAACTTTCAATCAGCCCCAGCATTTT
CDR3 protein: CSVGPTFNQPQHF
clone size: .
V gene: TRBV29-1
D gene: .
J gene: TRBJ1-5

CDR3 DNA: TGTGCCACCAGTGACGACGCCGGGACAGGGGGAACAGATACGCAGTATTTT
CDR3 protein: CATSDDAGTGGTDTQYF
clone size: .
V gene: TRBV24-1
D gene: TRBD1
J gene: TRBJ2-3

CDR3 DNA: TGTGCCAGCAGCCAAGAAAAACTAGCGGACAATGAGCAGTTCTTC
CDR3 protein: CASSQEKLADNEQFF
clone size: .
V gene: TRBV3-1
D gene: TRBD2
J gene: TRBJ2-1

CDR3 DNA: TGCAGCGCAGGACAGGGGGCAATCTCTGGGGCCAACGTCCTGACTTTC
CDR3 protein: CSAGQGAISGANVLTF
clone size: once
V gene: TRBV20-1
D gene: TRBD1
J gene: TRBJ2-6

CDR3 DNA: TGTGCCAGCAGTGTACAGGGTAGGTTACATGGCTACACCTTC
CDR3 protein: CASSVQGRLHGYTF
clone size: .
V gene: TRBV25-1
D gene: .
J gene: TRBJ1-2

CDR3 DNA: TGTGCCAGCAGCCGCAAGCCCTCAATAACCGGGACATCCTACGAGCAGTACTTC
CDR3 protein: CASSRKPSITGTSYEQYF
clone size: many
V gene: TRBV3-1
D gene: .
J gene: TRBJ2-7

CDR3 DNA: TGCGCCAGCAGCTCGGGAGGGGGAAAGGAGACCCAGTACTTC
CDR3 protein: CASSSGGGKETQYF
clone size: few
V gene: TRBV5-1
D gene: TRBD2
J gene: TRBJ2-5

CDR3 DNA: TGTGCCAGCAGTCTCAACAGGGTCCTGGCCACTGAAGCTTTCTTT
CDR3 protein: CASSLNRVLATEAFF
clone size: .
V gene: TRBV27
D gene: .
J gene: TRBJ1-1

CDR3 DNA: TGTGCCAGCAGTTGGGACGCTCGGGAGCGTTCCTACGAGCAGTACTTC
CDR3 protein: CASSWDARERSYEQYF
clone size: .
V gene: TRBV12-3/TRBV12-4
D gene: .
J gene: TRBJ2-7

CDR3 DNA: TGTGCCAGCAGCGTAGGAGTTAGTGGGGGTCAGCCCCAGCATTTT
CDR3 protein: CASSVGVSGGQPQHF
clone size: once
V gene: TRBV9
D gene: .
J gene: TRBJ1-5

CDR3 DNA: TGCAGTGCTAGAGAGGCGGGAGGGCCAGTCGAGCAGTTCTTC
CDR3 protein: CSAREAGGPVEQFF
clone size: .
V gene: TRBV20-1
D gene: TRBD2
J gene: TRBJ2-1

CDR3 DNA: TGTGCCAGCGCAACCCCGGGGACCCGCTATGGCTACACCTTC
CDR3 protein: CASATPGTRYGYTF
clone size: .
V gene: TRBV12-3/TRBV12-4
D gene: .
J gene: TRBJ1-2

CDR3 DNA: TGTGCCATCAGTAAGCCTACTAGCCCGAGGGCATACGAGCAGTACTTC
CDR3 protein: CAISKPTSPRAYEQYF
clone size: .
V gene: TRBV10-3
D gene: .
J gene: TRBJ2-7

CDR3 DNA: TGCAGTGCTGAGCGGACAGGGTGGCACAATGAGCAGTTCTTC
CDR3 protein: CSAERTGWHNEQFF
clone size: .
V gene: TRBV20-1
D gene: TRBD1
J gene: TRBJ2-1

CDR3 DNA: TGTGCCAGCGCCCAGCGGGGGCCGCTTGGAGATACGCAGTATTTT
CDR3 protein: CASAQRGPLGDTQYF
clone size: .
V gene: TRBV27
D gene: TRBD2
J gene: TRBJ2-3

CDR3 DNA: TGTGCCTATCTAGCGGGGGGTGCCTACGAGCAGTACTTC
CDR3 protein: CAYLAGGAYEQYF
clone size: .
V gene: TRBV2
D gene: TRBD2
J gene: TRBJ2-7

CDR3 DNA: TGTGCCAGCAGGCCCGGAATAGCGGGGGGCACAGATACGCAGTATTTT
CDR3 protein: CASRPGIAGGTDTQYF
clone size: .
V gene: TRBV5-8
D gene: TRBD2
J gene: TRBJ2-3

CDR3 DNA: TGTGCCACCAGTGAGTCGCAGAGGGGGCGACACGAGCAGTACTTC
CDR3 protein: CATSESQRGRHEQYF
clone size: .
V gene: TRBV10-3
D gene: TRBD1
J gene: TRBJ2-7

CDR3 DNA: TGTGCCACCAGCCCGGACAGGAGCTCCTACAATGAGCAGTTCTTC
CDR3 protein: CATSPDRSSYNEQFF
clone size: few
V gene: TRBV15
D gene: TRBD1
J gene: TRBJ2-1

CDR3 DNA: TGTGCCAGCAGCTTAGGGTCGGGAGGGCCCAACGAGCAGTACTTC
CDR3 protein: CASSLGSGGPNEQYF
clone size: .
V gene: TRBV7-9
D gene: TRBD2
J gene: TRBJ2-7

CDR3 DNA: TGTGCCAGCAGCCGCCCTATGAGACAAGAGACCCAGTACTTC
CDR3 protein: CASSRPMRQETQYF
clone size: few
V gene: TRBV12-3/TRBV12-4
D gene: .
J gene: TRBJ2-5

CDR3 DNA: TGTGCCAGCAGCTCCTCGCGGAGGACCTACAATGAGCAGTTCTTC
CDR3 protein: CASSSSRRTYNEQFF
clone size: .
V gene: TRBV7-9
D gene: .
J gene: TRBJ2-1

CDR3 DNA: TGTGCCAGCAGCTCCGGACAGGGGCTTTCCTATGGCTACACCTTC
CDR3 protein: CASSSGQGLSYGYTF
clone size: .
V gene: TRBV7-9
D gene: TRBD1
J gene: TRBJ1-2

CDR3 DNA: TGTGCCAGCAGTGCCCCGGGACAGGGTAGCAATGAGCAGTTCTTC
CDR3 protein: CASSAPGQGSNEQFF
clone size: few
V gene: TRBV12-3/TRBV12-4
D gene: TRBD1
J gene: TRBJ2-1

CDR3 DNA: TGTGCCACCAGCACGTTGCTAGCCGATGAGCAGTTCTTC
CDR3 protein: CATSTLLADEQFF
clone size: .
V gene: TRBV15
D gene: .
J gene: TRBJ2-1

CDR3 DNA: TGCAGTGCTAGGACAGGGATGAATGAAAAACTGTTTTTT
CDR3 protein: CSARTGMNEKLFF
clone size: once
V gene: TRBV20-1
D gene: TRBD1
J gene: TRBJ1-4